This TCR beta chain originates from a study of post-analysis software for immune sequencing data. At the level of the study: Included courses were relapsing-remitting and secondary progressive multiple sclerosis; progressive-relapsing multiple sclerosis was also included.

V shed 0 bases and J shed 1 base, with 16 bases lying between them. Germline V CDR1 and CDR2: DFQATT, SNEGSKA (reference sequence). The CDR3 spans 17 residues. Study-level findings and limits: Those samples that were prepared in the same batch co-clustered strongly by F measure. The study found TRBV5-6, TRBV5-1 and TRBV20-1 among a handful of TRBV segments more frequent in patients than controls. Compared with controls, patients showed significantly lower normalized Chao1 diversity.

Each TCR beta cDNA library carried unique molecular identifiers. With roughly 0.9 to 10 million T cells as the source, 540,000 or so cDNA molecules resulted. TCRdb reanalysed the PCR reads using MiXCR and keeps one entry per CDR3 protein. The sample has 650,000 to 850,000 distinct CDR3 sequences; under 60% are singletons. As for this clonotype: Its antigen is undetermined.

The TCR sequence derives from a girl aged 5-17 years with multiple sclerosis. The specimen sequenced was blood. The chain joins TRBV20-1 to TRBJ2-4; perhaps TRBD2 as D (6 bases). CDR3: CSARDVMGGPAKNIQYF. The DNA of the CDR3 is TGCAGTGCTAGAGATGTGATGGGGGGACCGGCCAAAAACATTCAGTACTTC.